This entry lists 5 T cell receptor beta chains sequenced from one sample in a study of blood T cells in healthy people across ages. The authors ran a second PCR of roughly 6 to 12 cycles using a sample-barcoded 5' primer and a J-beta primer mix. TCRdb independently ran MiXCR on the 5' RACE reads; one entry per CDR3 protein. Of about 1,400,000 distinct CDR3 sequences detected, roughly 40% appear once; the ten largest clones hold roughly 7.9%. What was sequenced was blood. The source of these receptors is a woman under 30 in good health.

V usage is TRBV4-1 and J usage is TRBJ2-7; D gene unclear. The J call is doubtful: the DNA matches TRBJ2-5 better. Germline V gives CDR1 MGHRA, CDR2 YSYEKL. CDR3 length: 12 residues. CDR3 sequence: CASSQVGRTQYF. In DNA, the CDR3 is TGCGCCAGCAGCCAAGTAGGTCGGACCCAGTACTTC.

The chain employs TRBV5-1 and TRBJ2-1; D may be TRBD1 or TRBD2 (5 bases each). Trimming left V 4 bases short and J 1 base short, with 15 bases between. The CDR3 extends over 16 amino acids. Germline V gene data show CDR1 as SGHRS and CDR2 as YFSETQ. DNA for the CDR3: TGCGCCAGCAGCCAGAGGGGCGGAAATTCCTACAATGAGCAGTTCTTC. Amino acids: CASSQRGGNSYNEQFF.

The chain joins TRBV7-8 to TRBJ2-3; D gene uncertain. Per the germline V gene, CDR1 is SGHVS and CDR2 is FQNEAQ. V was cut by 3 bases and J by 3 bases, with 10 bases left in between. This CDR3 comprises 14 residues. The CDR3 coding sequence is TGTGCCAGCAGCTTCCGTCCGGGTACAGATACGCAGTATTTT. Its protein product is CASSFRPGTDTQYF.

This rearrangement joins TRBV5-1 to TRBJ1-5, with a weak D call TRBD1 (6 bases). Germline CDR1 reads SGHRS; CDR2 reads YFSETQ. The CDR3 has 15 amino acids. The germline V and J ends were trimmed by 4 bases and 6 bases, with 17 bases remaining between them. CDR3: CASSPAYRVAQPQHF. The CDR3 region has the DNA TGCGCCAGCAGCCCCGCTTACAGGGTGGCTCAGCCCCAGCATTTT.

The chain uses TRBV28 and TRBJ2-1; perhaps TRBD2 as D (7 bases). Matching the DNA end better, TRBJ2-7 makes the J call doubtful. CDR1 and CDR2 (germline): MDHEN, SYDVKM. The CDR3 runs to 16 residues. CDR3 protein: CASSPLRGGTYNEQYF. In DNA form, the CDR3 reads TGTGCCAGCAGTCCTCTGAGGGGGGGAACCTACAATGAGCAGTACTTC.